Sequencing of this T cell receptor (beta chain) was carried out in a study of T cell responses to AZD1222 COVID-19 vaccine. This clone was seen more than once but under ten times. Between the trimmed V and J ends, which lost 7 bases and 1 base, there was a span of 10 bases. CDR3 length: 13 amino acids. Measured with immunoSEQ multiplex PCR; TCRdb has only the in-frame clones, and not every one. The data show some 130,000 clones, roughly 90% seen once. Sample: peripheral blood, taken on day 0 of AZD1222 vaccination. The sequence was collected from an adult in good health. The V call is TRBV12-3 or TRBV12-4, the J call TRBJ1-1; D not resolved. The CDR3 DNA follows: TGTGCCAGCATCCGGGAAAGGAACACTGAAGCTTTCTTT. This sequence encodes CASIRERNTEAFF.